This TCR beta chain was sequenced during a study of early T cells in non-severe SARS-CoV-2 infection. Broader study findings: Anti-spike CD8 responses were favored by VDJdb matching, which missed private and CD4 specificities.

Attachment of unique molecular identifiers was made to individual cDNA molecules. TCRdb reprocessed the 5' RACE reads via MiXCR and lists one record per CDR3 protein. The sample has some 60,000 distinct CDR3 sequences; 10% to 15% are singletons. With respect to this clonotype: The antigen remains undetermined.

From germline, CDR1 is MGHRA and CDR2 YSYEKL. V was clipped by 4 bases and J by 6 bases; unmatched bases: 9. The length of the CDR3 is 14 residues. The rearrangement joins TRBV4-1 to TRBJ2-7; 7 nucleotides align to TRBD2. This clonotype was sampled from an adult who was a healthcare worker with PCR-confirmed SARS-CoV-2 infection or an uninfected control (not recorded which). The source material was whole blood. CDR3 in DNA: TGCGCCAGCAGCCCAACTCTACTAGCGCCCGAGCAGTACTTC. It codes for CASSPTLLAPEQYF.